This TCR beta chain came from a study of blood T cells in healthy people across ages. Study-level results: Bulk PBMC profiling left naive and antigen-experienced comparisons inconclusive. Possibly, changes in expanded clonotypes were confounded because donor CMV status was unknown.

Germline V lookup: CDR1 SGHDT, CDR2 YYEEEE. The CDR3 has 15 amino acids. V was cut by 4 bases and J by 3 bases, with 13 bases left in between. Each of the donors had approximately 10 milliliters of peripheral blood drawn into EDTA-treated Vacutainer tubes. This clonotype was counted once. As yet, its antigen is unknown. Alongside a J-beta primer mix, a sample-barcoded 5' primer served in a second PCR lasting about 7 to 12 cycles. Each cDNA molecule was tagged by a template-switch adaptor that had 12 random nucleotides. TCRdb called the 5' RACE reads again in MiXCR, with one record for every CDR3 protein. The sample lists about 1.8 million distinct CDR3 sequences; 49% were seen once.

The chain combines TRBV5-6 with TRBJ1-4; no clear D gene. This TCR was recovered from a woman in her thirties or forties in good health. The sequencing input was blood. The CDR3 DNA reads TGTGCCAGCAGCCGGGGAGAGGCAGCTAATGAAAAACTGTTTTTT. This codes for CASSRGEAANEKLFF.